Sequencing of this T cell receptor beta chain was carried out in a study of T cell repertoires in cytomegalovirus infection. Notes on this clonotype: Its antigen is unidentified.

In germline, CDR1 is LGHNA, CDR2 YNFKEQ. V lost 1 base and J lost 0; bases outside the gene matches: 8. The CDR3 spans 18 residues. Overall study findings and caveats: HLA-C-restricted, CMV-specific TCR beta clonotypes were dominant ex vivo.

TCRdb reanalysed the reads using MiXCR and keeps one entry per CDR3 protein. The sample carries about 310,000 distinct CDR3 sequences, 20% to 25% recorded once. The chain joins TRBV4-2 to TRBJ1-4; 7 bases align to TRBD1. The receptor comes from a human donor in good health (CMV status not recorded). Some clones in this sample may be carry-over from other donors' samples. The sample here was cultured PBMCs, taken from culture after CMV antigen stimulation. In DNA, the CDR3 is TGTGCCAGCAGCCAAGGTGGGACAGTCCGAGCAACTAATGAAAAACTGTTTTTT. Amino acid sequence: CASSQGGTVRATNEKLFF.